These 28 T cell receptor beta chains were all obtained from the same sample, sequenced in a study of blood T cells in healthy people across ages. PCR was performed a second time for about 6 to 12 cycles using a sample-barcoded 5' primer and a J-beta primer mix. Via MiXCR, TCRdb re-called the 5' RACE reads, giving one row per CDR3 protein. Among about 400,000 distinct CDR3 sequences listed, approximately 52% were seen once. Specimen: blood. Source of these receptors: a man aged 55 to 69 in good health.

As for this clonotype: Mismatch with germline at one junction end may stem from a read error. The V call is TRBV7-2, the J call TRBJ2-1; TRBD2 matches at 10 bases. The CDR3 totals 16 residues. In germline, CDR1 is SGHTA, CDR2 FQGNSA. The chain's CDR3 is CASSLGSGRVRNERFF. In DNA form, the CDR3 reads TGCGCCAGCAGCTTAGGAAGCGGGAGGGTAAGGAATGAGCGGTTCTTC.

The CDR3 region is CSATGGVQNEQYF. The CDR3 nucleotides are TGCAGTGCTACGGGAGGTGTTCAGAATGAGCAGTACTTC. The chain uses TRBV20-1 and TRBJ2-5; 7 bases match TRBD2. From germline, CDR1 is DFQATT and CDR2 SNEGSKA (reference sequence). The ends lost 4 bases at V and 11 bases at J; junction bases unmatched: 13. This CDR3 spans 13 amino acids.

There are many counts of this clonotype. This sequence joins TRBV7-2 and TRBJ2-1; TRBD1 agrees at 7 bases. The CDR3 is made up of 13 amino acids. Germline V gene data show CDR1 as SGHTA and CDR2 as FQGNSA. The V and J ends lost 3 bases and 6 bases, in that order; junction bases with no gene match: 2. The CDR3: CASSFDRANEQFF. CDR3 in DNA: TGTGCCAGCAGCTTCGACAGGGCCAATGAGCAGTTCTTC.

Comment on this clonotype: One end of the junction is discordant with germline, which a read error may explain. The V gene is TRBV4-1, the J gene TRBJ2-6, with TRBD1 as a possible D gene (5 bases). Per the germline V gene, CDR1 is MGHRA and CDR2 is YSYEKL. This CDR3 is built from 17 residues. CDR3 in DNA: TGCGCCAGCAGCCAAGTCGAGGCGTCCTCTGGGGCCAACGTCCCGACTTTC. It translates to CASSQVEASSGANVPTF.

Only a few counts were recorded for this clonotype. The chain is built from TRBV7-3 and TRBJ2-3; 7 bases map to TRBD2. The CDR3 is 17 amino acids. The V gene's germline CDR1 is SGHTA and CDR2 FQGTGA. The trim removed 9 bases at V and 3 bases at J, leaving 18 bases unmatched. The CDR3 coding sequence is TGTGCCAGTTTTGGGGCTAGCGGAGCCCTAGGGACAGATACGCAGTATTTT. Protein sequence: CASFGASGALGTDTQYF.

The chain combines TRBV28 with TRBJ2-7; TRBD1 matches 7 bases. V lost 6 bases and J lost 6; bases outside the gene matches: 11. Looked up from germline, CDR1 is MDHEN and CDR2 is SYDVKM. This CDR3 is 14 amino acids long. The CDR3 spells CASSPTGKLGEQYF. The CDR3 nucleotides read TGTGCCAGCAGCCCGACAGGGAAACTTGGCGAGCAGTACTTC.

This rearrangement joins TRBV27 to TRBJ2-7, with D possibly being TRBD2 (5 bases). Germline-derived CDR1 and CDR2 are MNHEY and SMNVEV (reference sequence). V was cut by 6 bases and J by 0 bases, with 18 bases left in between. This CDR3 is 16 amino acids long. The CDR3 is CASRPLGVRSSYEQYF. CDR3 bases: TGTGCCAGCAGGCCCCTCGGGGTTCGAAGCTCCTACGAGCAGTACTTC.

This clonotype has a handful of counts. The V gene is TRBV4-3, the J gene TRBJ2-3; 8 bases align to TRBD2. Trimming cost V 4 bases and J 6 bases; bases outside gene matches: 3. The length of the CDR3 is 13 residues. In germline, CDR1 is LGHNA, CDR2 YSLEER. The CDR3 DNA is TGCGCCAGCAGCCCAGCGGGAGCCGATACGCAGTATTTT. Its protein product is CASSPAGADTQYF.

This clonotype has ten or more counts. The chain carries TRBV6-5 and TRBJ2-7, with 8 bases identical to TRBD1. This CDR3 spans 14 amino acids. In germline, CDR1 is MNHEY, CDR2 SVGAGI. The ends lost 4 bases at V and 4 bases at J; junction bases unmatched: 6. As DNA, the CDR3 is TGTGCCAGCAGTTTAGGACAGGGAGGTTACGAGCAGTACTTC. This codes for CASSLGQGGYEQYF.

As regards this clonotype: Germline and junction disagree at one end, which may indicate a read error. Written as DNA, the CDR3 is TGCGCCAGCAGCCAGGGGACTAGCAAAGATACCCAGTACTTC. It specifies CASSQGTSKDTQYF. This rearrangement joins TRBV5-1 to TRBJ2-5; 9 bases line up with TRBD2. The V gene's germline CDR1 is SGHRS and CDR2 YFSETQ. CDR3 length: 14 residues.

Here the CDR3 reads CSAGWYRDDGYTF. CDR3 bases: TGCAGTGCTGGATGGTACAGGGACGATGGCTACACCTTC. The V gene is TRBV20-1, the J gene TRBJ1-2, with a possible D match to TRBD1 (6 bases). This CDR3 has 13 amino acids. CDR1 is DFQATT, CDR2 SNEGSKA, per germline (reference sequence). Trimming shortened V by 5 bases and J by 6 bases, and 16 bases separated the two germline ends.

The chain uses TRBV5-6 and TRBJ1-2, with a weak D call TRBD1 (6 bases). V dropped 1 base and J dropped 7 bases, with 14 bases sitting between them. The CDR3 length is 14 residues. The germline CDR1 and CDR2 sequences are SGHDT and YYEEEE. The CDR3 loop reads CASSLMRQESGYTF. The CDR3 DNA is TGTGCCAGCAGCTTGATGAGACAGGAGTCTGGCTACACCTTC.

This clonotype has at least ten counts. This sequence joins TRBV29-1 and TRBJ2-7; possibly TRBD1 for D (5 bases). There are 11 residues in the CDR3. The V gene's germline CDR1 is SQVTM and CDR2 ANQGSEA. Trimming shortened V by 4 bases and J by 3 bases, and 7 bases separated the two germline ends. The CDR3: CSVVQVYEQYF. The CDR3 DNA reads TGCAGCGTTGTACAGGTCTACGAGCAGTACTTC.

This chain uses TRBV4-2 with TRBJ2-5, with a weak D call TRBD2 (6 bases). The length of the CDR3 is 16 residues. V was pared by 0 bases and J by 2 bases, with 13 bases between. Germline V gene data show CDR1 as LGHNA and CDR2 as YNFKEQ. The CDR3 reads CASSQELMAGQETQYF. In DNA, the CDR3 is TGTGCCAGCAGCCAAGAATTGATGGCGGGGCAAGAGACCCAGTACTTC.

This clonotype was seen more than once but under ten times. The chain carries TRBV12-3 or TRBV12-4 and TRBJ2-1; 10 bases match TRBD2. J was trimmed by 5 bases and V by 6 bases; bases with no gene match: 10. The CDR3 totals 16 residues. For the CDR3, the DNA is TGTGCCAGCAGCCCGTATAGCGGGAGGTACCACAATGAGCAGTTCTTC. Encoded protein: CASSPYSGRYHNEQFF.

V gene TRBV20-1 combines with J gene TRBJ2-7, with 7 bases aligning to TRBD1. This CDR3 has 15 residues. Trimming at V came to 6 bases and at J to 6 bases, leaving 17 bases not matched to a gene. Germline assignment: CDR1 DFQATT and CDR2 SNEGSKA (reference sequence). CDR3 sequence (DNA): TGCAGTGCAAGACGGACAGGAAGATTTCTCGGCGAGCAGTACTTC. Its protein is CSARRTGRFLGEQYF.

This clonotype occurred once. The chain has TRBV28 and TRBJ2-1; TRBD2 agrees at 9 bases. CDR1 and CDR2 (germline): MDHEN, SYDVKM. The V segment lost 5 bases and the J segment 6 bases; nucleotides outside the gene matches: 11. CDR3 length: 16 residues. The CDR3 DNA sequence: TGTGCCAGCAGTCCCCTTAGCGGGAGTGCCTCCAATGAGCAGTTCTTC. This gives the protein CASSPLSGSASNEQFF.

This clonotype was seen more than once but under ten times. The rearrangement links TRBV14 to TRBJ2-1; 9 bases align to TRBD2. Germline lookup yields CDR1 SGHDN and CDR2 FVKESK. CDR3 size: 18 residues. The V and J ends lost 3 bases and 5 bases, in that order; junction bases with no gene match: 14. CDR3 DNA: TGTGCCAGCAGCCATGCGGGACTAGCTGATTTTACCGACAATGAGCAGTTCTTC. It is translated as CASSHAGLADFTDNEQFF.

In regard to this clonotype: A read error is possible here, since a much larger clone lies one base away. This chain links TRBV6-5 with TRBJ2-7, with D possibly matching TRBD1 (6 bases). The CDR3 covers 15 residues. Looked up from germline, CDR1 is MNHEY and CDR2 is SVGAGI. CDR3 sequence reads: CASRHSTGSSYERYF. The CDR3, as DNA: TGTGCCAGCAGACACTCGACAGGAAGCTCCTACGAGCGGTACTTC.

This clonotype appeared a single time. The CDR3 coding sequence is TGTGCCAGCACCCTAAGCGGGAGGGCCTACGAGCAGTACTTC. Translation gives CASTLSGRAYEQYF. The chain is built from TRBV28 and TRBJ2-7, with 10 bases matching TRBD2. V trimming: 7 bases; J trimming: 2 bases; junction bases outside the gene matches: 5. The CDR3 has 14 residues. Germline V gives CDR1 MDHEN, CDR2 SYDVKM.

The chain uses TRBV19 and TRBJ2-4; tentatively, D is TRBD1 (6 bases). The J call is in doubt because the DNA end fits TRBJ2-7 better. CDR3 length: 14 amino acids. The germline CDR1 and CDR2 sequences are LNHDA and SQIVND (reference sequence). CDR3 sequence (DNA): TGTGCCAGTAGTATACGAGGGGGATCTGGCGAGCAGTACTTC. This translates into CASSIRGGSGEQYF.

This clonotype was observed a few times. This chain uses TRBV7-2 with TRBJ2-7, with 10 nucleotides matching TRBD2. The J segment lost 4 bases and the V segment lost 5 bases, leaving 8 bases of the junction unmatched. The CDR3 totals 15 residues. The germline gives CDR1 SGHTA, CDR2 FQGNSA. The CDR3 region is CASSPAGGRLYEQYF. For the CDR3, the DNA is TGTGCCAGCAGCCCAGCGGGGGGGAGGCTGTACGAGCAGTACTTC.

The gene calls are TRBV3-1 and TRBJ2-7, with D unresolved. This CDR3 has 11 amino acids. The germline gives CDR1 LGHDT, CDR2 YNNKEL (reference sequence). The V end was cut by 8 bases, the J end by 4 bases, with 9 bases between. The CDR3 nucleotides are TGTGCCAGCGGTGGGCTGTACGAGCAGTACTTC. This codes for CASGGLYEQYF.

This clonotype showed up just a few times. The chain has TRBV4-2 and TRBJ2-1; D remains unclear. In germline, CDR1 is LGHNA, CDR2 YNFKEQ. The V end lost 3 bases, the J end lost 2 bases, and 8 bases lay between the germline ends. The CDR3 loop spans 14 amino acids. DNA of the CDR3: TGTGCCAGCAGCCATGGAGATACCTACAATGAGCAGTTCTTC. Translated: CASSHGDTYNEQFF.

J is TRBJ2-1 and V is TRBV3-1; D gene unclear. The CDR3 is 13 residues long. The germline V and J ends were trimmed by 3 bases and 7 bases, with 10 bases remaining between them. CDR1 and CDR2 (germline): LGHDT, YNNKEL (reference sequence). CDR3 sequence (DNA): TGTGCCAGCAGCCAGCCCCCTGGGAATGAGCAGTTCTTC. This encodes CASSQPPGNEQFF.

The table lists this clonotype with a count of one. CDR3 residues: CASRQGSYGYTF. The CDR3 coding sequence is TGTGCCAGCAGACAGGGTAGCTATGGCTACACCTTC. The rearrangement links TRBV28 to TRBJ1-2; D perhaps matches TRBD1 (6 bases). Trimming took off 6 bases at V and 4 bases at J, with 9 bases between the two ends. The CDR3 sequence is 12 residues long. The germline V gene encodes CDR1 MDHEN and CDR2 SYDVKM.

The chain recombines TRBV12-3 or TRBV12-4 with TRBJ2-1, with a possible D match to TRBD1 (7 bases). The ends were cut back, 6 bases at V and 13 bases at J, with 22 bases in the middle. The length of the CDR3 is 14 residues. CDR3 residues: CASRAEGAFETQFF. For the CDR3, the DNA is TGTGCCAGCAGAGCGGAGGGGGCTTTCGAGACCCAGTTCTTC.

The rearrangement joins TRBV10-3 to TRBJ1-4, with D uncertain. Germline CDR1 and CDR2: ENHRY and SYGVKD. The CDR3 consists of 13 residues. V was trimmed by 4 bases and J by 5 bases, leaving 8 bases between them. The CDR3 is CAISGHSNEKLFF. CDR3 nucleotide sequence: TGTGCCATCAGTGGTCACAGCAATGAAAAACTGTTTTTT.